These 11 T cell receptor beta chains originate from one sample sequenced in a study of T cells expressing NK-cell markers (TCRdb year 2020). The library came from 5' RACE. Sequencer: Illumina HiSeq 2000. TCRdb reprocessed the reads, reporting each CDR3 protein sequence once and no DNA. The sample's table covers 500,000 or so distinct CDR3 sequences. Together, the top ten hold roughly 3.4% of the sample. The sequenced material came from blood T cells: a sorted CD56 or NKG2C T cell subset, CD4+ or CD8+ T cells, or bulk PBMC T cells (not recorded which). These receptors were collected from a man between 18 and 35 years old in good health. Donor details come from another sample of the same person, matched by shared clones.

The chain is built from TRBV20-1 and TRBJ1-2; the TRBD1 assignment by TCRdb is unverifiable without DNA. The CDR3 consists of 13 residues. The germline V gene encodes CDR1 DFQATT and CDR2 SNEGSKA (reference sequence). The CDR3: CSARERTRWGYTF.

The chain employs TRBV24-1 and TRBJ1-2. CDR1 KGHDR and CDR2 SFDVKD come from the germline V gene. The CDR3 covers 14 residues. The CDR3 region is CATSDSERSYGYTF.

V usage is TRBV24-1 and J usage is TRBJ2-2. The CDR3 is 14 amino acids. The germline V gene has CDR1 KGHDR and CDR2 SFDVKD. The CDR3: CATSPLPNTGELFF.

The chain uses TRBV12-3 or TRBV12-4 and TRBJ2-2; TCRdb's D gene call, TRBD2, goes unchecked for lack of DNA. The CDR3 has 16 residues. The CDR3: CASTGTSGRFTGELFF.

This chain connects TRBV6-2 or TRBV6-3 to TRBJ2-7; TCRdb returns TRBD1, unconfirmable since there is no DNA. There are 15 residues in the CDR3. Germline CDR1 MNHEY, CDR2 SVGEGT. CDR3 region: CASLRGGTENYEQYF.

The J gene is TRBJ2-1, the V gene TRBV18. The length of the CDR3 is 14 residues. CDR1 and CDR2 from the germline V gene are KGHSH and LQKENI. The CDR3: CASSINSYYNEQFF.

The J gene is TRBJ2-1, the V gene TRBV4-2; TCRdb's assignment of TRBD2 cannot be checked, as there is no DNA. Germline values: CDR1 LGHNA, CDR2 YNFKEQ. CDR3 length: 16 residues. The CDR3 region is CASSQSAGRAFNEQFF.

The CDR3 sequence: CASSFEGQQFF. The rearrangement joins TRBV5-1 to TRBJ2-1; without DNA, the TCRdb call of TRBD2 cannot be checked. From germline, CDR1 is SGHRS and CDR2 YFSETQ. CDR3 length: 11 amino acids. Full variable domain (rest looked up from reference TRBV5-1 and TRBJ2-1): KAGVTQTPRYLIKTRGQQVTLSCSPISGHRSVSWYQQTPGQGLQFLFEYFSETQRNKGNFPGRFSGRQFSNSRSEMNVSTLELGDSALYLCASSFEGQQFFGPGTRLTVL.

V is TRBV20-1 and J is TRBJ2-7; lacking DNA, the TRBD1 call made by TCRdb goes unchecked. The CDR3 is 13 amino acids. Per the germline V gene, CDR1 is DFQATT and CDR2 is SNEGSKA (reference sequence). The CDR3: CSARAGSPYEQYF.

This chain links TRBV29-1 with TRBJ2-3; the D call of TRBD1 rests on TCRdb alone, since no DNA is present to check it. Germline CDR1 SQVTM, CDR2 ANQGSEA. The CDR3 sequence is 12 residues long. CDR3 in amino acids: CSGRGNTDTQYF.

The chain links TRBV7-6 to TRBJ2-1; lacking DNA, the TRBD2 call made by TCRdb goes unchecked. This CDR3 has 14 amino acids. Per germline, CDR1 SGHVS and CDR2 FNYEAQ. CDR3 region: CASSLDTGGWEQFF.